This T cell receptor beta chain was profiled in a study of T cell repertoires in ileal Crohn's disease. Overall study context: Every patient was operated on for stricturing (approximately 60%) or penetrating (approximately 40%) complications. Findings and limits, study-wide: Compared with non-smokers, active smokers at surgery showed more clonal expansions. Sorted CD8 T cells held more high-frequency clones than CD4.

A single count supports this clone. Antigen unknown. CDR3 length: 16 amino acids. Germline V gives CDR1 LGHNA, CDR2 YNFKEQ. The V and J ends lost 0 bases and 1 base, in that order; junction bases with no gene match: 2. The protocol was immunoSEQ multiplex PCR, while the TCRdb copy is restricted to in-frame clones and leaves out a portion. The sample holds around 6,000 clones, 82% seen once. The material sequenced was ileal tissue. The receptor's source is an adult with Crohn's disease. This chain joins TRBV4-2 and TRBJ2-3; 9 positions match TRBD2. The CDR3 reads CASSQDIAGGTDTQYF. CDR3 DNA sequence: TGTGCCAGCAGCCAAGATATAGCGGGAGGCACAGATACGCAGTATTTT.